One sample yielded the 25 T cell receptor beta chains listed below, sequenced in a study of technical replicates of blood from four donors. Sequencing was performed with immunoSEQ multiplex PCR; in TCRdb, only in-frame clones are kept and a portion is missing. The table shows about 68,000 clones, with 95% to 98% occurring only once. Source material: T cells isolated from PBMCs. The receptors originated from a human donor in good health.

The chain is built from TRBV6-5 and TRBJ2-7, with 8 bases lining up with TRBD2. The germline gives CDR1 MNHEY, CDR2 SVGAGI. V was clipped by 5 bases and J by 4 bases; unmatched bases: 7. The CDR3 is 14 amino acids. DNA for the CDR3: TGTGCCAGCAGTACACTAGCGGAAGGGTACGAGCAGTACTTC. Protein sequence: CASSTLAEGYEQYF.

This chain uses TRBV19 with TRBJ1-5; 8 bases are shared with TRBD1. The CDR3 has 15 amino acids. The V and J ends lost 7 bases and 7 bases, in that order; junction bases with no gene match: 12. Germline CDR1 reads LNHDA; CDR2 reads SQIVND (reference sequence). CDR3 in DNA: TGTGCCAGTACGATGGAAGGACAGGGTTTCCAGCCCCAGCATTTT. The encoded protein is CASTMEGQGFQPQHF. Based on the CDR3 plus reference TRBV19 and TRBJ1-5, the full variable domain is DGGITQSPKYLFRKEGQNVTLSCEQNLNHDAMYWYRQDPGQGLRLIYYSQIVNDFQKGDIAEGYSVSREKKESFPLTVTSAQKNPTAFYLCASTMEGQGFQPQHFGDGTRLSIL.

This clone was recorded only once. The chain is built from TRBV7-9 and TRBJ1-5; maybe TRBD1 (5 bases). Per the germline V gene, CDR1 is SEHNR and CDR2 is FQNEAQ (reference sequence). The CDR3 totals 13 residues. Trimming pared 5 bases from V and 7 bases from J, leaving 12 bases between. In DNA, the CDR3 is TGTGCCAGCAGCGCGGGGGGGAAACAGCCCCAGCATTTT. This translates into CASSAGGKQPQHF.

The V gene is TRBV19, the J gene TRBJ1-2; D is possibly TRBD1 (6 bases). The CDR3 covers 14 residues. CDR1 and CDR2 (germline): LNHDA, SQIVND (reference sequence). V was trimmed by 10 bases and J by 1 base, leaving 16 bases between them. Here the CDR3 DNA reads TGTGCCACCCTCCCCAGGGGTGGTAACTATGGCTACACCTTC. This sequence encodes CATLPRGGNYGYTF.

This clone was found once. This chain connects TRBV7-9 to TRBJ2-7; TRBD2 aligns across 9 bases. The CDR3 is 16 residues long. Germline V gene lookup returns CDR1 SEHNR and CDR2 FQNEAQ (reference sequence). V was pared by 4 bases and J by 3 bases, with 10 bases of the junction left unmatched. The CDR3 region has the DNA TGTGCCAGCAGCTCCGTTGGTAGCGGGAGTGTCTACGAGCAGTACTTC. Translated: CASSSVGSGSVYEQYF.

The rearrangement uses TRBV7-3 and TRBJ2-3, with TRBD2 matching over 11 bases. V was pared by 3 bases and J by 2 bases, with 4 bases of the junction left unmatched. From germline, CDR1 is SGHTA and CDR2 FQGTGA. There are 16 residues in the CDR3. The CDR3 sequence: CASSFRLAGLTDTQYF. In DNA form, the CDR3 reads TGTGCCAGCAGCTTCCGACTAGCGGGACTCACAGATACGCAGTATTTT.

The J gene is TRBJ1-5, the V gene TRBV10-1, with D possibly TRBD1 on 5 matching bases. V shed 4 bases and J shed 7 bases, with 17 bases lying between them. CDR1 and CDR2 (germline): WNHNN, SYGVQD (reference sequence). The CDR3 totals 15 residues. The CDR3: CASSGGEDFGQPQHF. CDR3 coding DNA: TGCGCCAGCAGTGGGGGGGAGGACTTTGGGCAGCCCCAGCATTTT.

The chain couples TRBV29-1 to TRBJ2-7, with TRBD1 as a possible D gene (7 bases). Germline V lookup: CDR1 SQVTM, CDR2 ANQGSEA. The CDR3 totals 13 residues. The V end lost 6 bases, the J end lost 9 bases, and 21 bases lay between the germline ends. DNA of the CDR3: TGCAGCGTGAGGACAGGAGGGCCACATGGGCAGTACTTC. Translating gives CSVRTGGPHGQYF.

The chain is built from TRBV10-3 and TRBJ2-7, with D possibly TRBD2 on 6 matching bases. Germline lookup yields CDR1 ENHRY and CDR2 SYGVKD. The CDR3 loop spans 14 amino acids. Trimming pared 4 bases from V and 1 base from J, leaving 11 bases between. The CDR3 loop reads CAISVQEGSYEQYF. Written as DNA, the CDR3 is TGTGCCATCAGTGTTCAGGAGGGGTCCTACGAGCAGTACTTC.

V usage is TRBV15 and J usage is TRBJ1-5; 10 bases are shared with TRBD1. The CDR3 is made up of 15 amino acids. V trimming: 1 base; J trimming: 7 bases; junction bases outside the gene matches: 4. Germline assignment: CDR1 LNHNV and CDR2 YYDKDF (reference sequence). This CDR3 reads CATSRGRDRGQPQHF. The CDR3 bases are TGTGCCACCAGCAGAGGGCGGGACAGGGGACAGCCCCAGCATTTT.

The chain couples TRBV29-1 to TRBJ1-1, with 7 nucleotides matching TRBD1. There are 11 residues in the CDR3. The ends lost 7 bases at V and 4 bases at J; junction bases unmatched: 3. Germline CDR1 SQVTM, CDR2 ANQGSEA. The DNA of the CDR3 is TGCAGCGGCCGACAGGGCACTGAAGCTTTCTTT. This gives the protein CSGRQGTEAFF.

Here the CDR3 DNA reads TGTGCCAGCAATCTACAGGGGGCAGGGACTGAAGCTTTCTTT. This codes for CASNLQGAGTEAFF. The chain couples TRBV28 to TRBJ1-1; 9 nucleotides line up with TRBD1. V gave up 7 bases and J gave up 5 bases; unmatched junction bases: 8. CDR1 and CDR2 from the germline V gene are MDHEN and SYDVKM. CDR3 length equals 14 residues.

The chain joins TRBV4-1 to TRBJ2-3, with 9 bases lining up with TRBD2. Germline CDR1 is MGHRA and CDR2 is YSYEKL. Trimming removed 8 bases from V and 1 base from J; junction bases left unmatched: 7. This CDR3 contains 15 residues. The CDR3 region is CASVRTSVGTDTQYF. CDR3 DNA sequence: TGCGCCAGCGTCCGGACTAGCGTGGGCACAGATACGCAGTATTTT.

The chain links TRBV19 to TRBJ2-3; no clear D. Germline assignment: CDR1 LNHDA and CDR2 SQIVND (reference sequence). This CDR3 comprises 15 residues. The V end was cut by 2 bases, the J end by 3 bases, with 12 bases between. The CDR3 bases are TGTGCCAGTAGTATACTAATTCGGTCAACAGATACGCAGTATTTT. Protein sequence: CASSILIRSTDTQYF.

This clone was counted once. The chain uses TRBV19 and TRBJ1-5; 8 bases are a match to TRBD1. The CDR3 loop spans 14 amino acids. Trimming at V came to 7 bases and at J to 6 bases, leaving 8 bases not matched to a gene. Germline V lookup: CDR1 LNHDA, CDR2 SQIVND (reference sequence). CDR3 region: CASTPSGGGQPQHF. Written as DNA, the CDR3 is TGTGCCAGTACCCCATCAGGGGGCGGTCAGCCCCAGCATTTT.

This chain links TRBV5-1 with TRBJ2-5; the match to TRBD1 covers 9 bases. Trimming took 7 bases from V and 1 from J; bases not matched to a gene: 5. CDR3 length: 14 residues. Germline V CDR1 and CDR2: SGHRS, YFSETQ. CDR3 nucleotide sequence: TGCGCCAGCTGGACAGGGGATTTCCAAGAGACCCAGTACTTC. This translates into CASWTGDFQETQYF.

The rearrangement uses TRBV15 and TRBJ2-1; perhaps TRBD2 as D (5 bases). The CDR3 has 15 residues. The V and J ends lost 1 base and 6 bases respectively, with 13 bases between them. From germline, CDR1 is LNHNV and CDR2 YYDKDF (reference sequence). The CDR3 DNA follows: TGTGCCACCAGCAGAGTTTTGGGAGAAAGCAATGAGCAGTTCTTC. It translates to CATSRVLGESNEQFF.

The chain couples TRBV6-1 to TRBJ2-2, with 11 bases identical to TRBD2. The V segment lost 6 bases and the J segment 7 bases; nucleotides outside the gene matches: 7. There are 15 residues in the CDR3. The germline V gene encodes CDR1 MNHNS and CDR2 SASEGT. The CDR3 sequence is CASRPLAGGGGELFF. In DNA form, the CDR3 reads TGTGCCAGCAGACCCCTAGCGGGGGGTGGCGGGGAGCTGTTTTTT.

This CDR3 reads CASSLTGHPNTEAFF. Here the CDR3 DNA reads TGTGCCAGCAGCCTTACAGGGCATCCGAACACTGAAGCTTTCTTT. This chain joins TRBV13 and TRBJ1-1; tentative D call: TRBD1 (6 bases). V was trimmed by 5 bases and J by 1 base, leaving 14 bases between them. The CDR3 is 15 amino acids. From germline, CDR1 is PRHDT and CDR2 FYEKMQ (reference sequence).

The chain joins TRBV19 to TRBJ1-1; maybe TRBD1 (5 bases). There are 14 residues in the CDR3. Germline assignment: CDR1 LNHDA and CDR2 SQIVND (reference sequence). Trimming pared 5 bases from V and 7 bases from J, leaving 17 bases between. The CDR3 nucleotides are TGTGCCAGTAGTCCAGACCCCCGGGACTTTGAAGCTTTCTTT. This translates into CASSPDPRDFEAFF. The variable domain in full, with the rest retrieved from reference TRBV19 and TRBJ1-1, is DGGITQSPKYLFRKEGQNVTLSCEQNLNHDAMYWYRQDPGQGLRLIYYSQIVNDFQKGDIAEGYSVSREKKESFPLTVTSAQKNPTAFYLCASSPDPRDFEAFFGQGTRLTVV.

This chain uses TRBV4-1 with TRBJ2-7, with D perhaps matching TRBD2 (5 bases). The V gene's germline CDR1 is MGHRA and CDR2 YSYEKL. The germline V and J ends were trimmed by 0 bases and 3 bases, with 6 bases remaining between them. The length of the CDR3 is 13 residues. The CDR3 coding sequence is TGCGCCAGCAGCCAAGACCGGGGCTACGAGCAGTACTTC. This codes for CASSQDRGYEQYF.

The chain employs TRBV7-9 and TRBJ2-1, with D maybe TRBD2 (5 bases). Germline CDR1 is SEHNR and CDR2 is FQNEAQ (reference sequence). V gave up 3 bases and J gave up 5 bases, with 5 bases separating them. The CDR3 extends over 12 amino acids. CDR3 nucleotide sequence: TGTGCCAGCAGCTTCGGGGACAATGAGCAGTTCTTC. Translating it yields CASSFGDNEQFF.

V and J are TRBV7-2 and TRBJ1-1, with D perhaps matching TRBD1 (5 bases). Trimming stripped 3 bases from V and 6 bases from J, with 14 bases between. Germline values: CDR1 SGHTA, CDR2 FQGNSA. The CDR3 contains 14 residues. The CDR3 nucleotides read TGTGCCAGCAGCTTTTTCCGGACAACGGCTGAAGCTTTCTTT. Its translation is CASSFFRTTAEAFF.

This chain's CDR3 is CASSQRTGPEAFF. CDR3 coding DNA: TGTGCCAGCAGCCAGAGGACAGGCCCCGAAGCTTTCTTT. This sequence joins TRBV4-2 and TRBJ1-1; 7 bases match TRBD1. The CDR3 is made up of 13 amino acids. Germline V gene lookup returns CDR1 LGHNA and CDR2 YNFKEQ. Unmatched junction bases numbered 6, after V lost 3 bases and J lost 8 bases.

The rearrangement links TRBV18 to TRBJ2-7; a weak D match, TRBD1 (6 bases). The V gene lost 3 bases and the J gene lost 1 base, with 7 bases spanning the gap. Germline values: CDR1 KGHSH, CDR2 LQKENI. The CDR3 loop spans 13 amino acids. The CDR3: CASSPGQSYEQYF. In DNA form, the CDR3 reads TGTGCCAGCTCACCGGGACAATCCTACGAGCAGTACTTC.